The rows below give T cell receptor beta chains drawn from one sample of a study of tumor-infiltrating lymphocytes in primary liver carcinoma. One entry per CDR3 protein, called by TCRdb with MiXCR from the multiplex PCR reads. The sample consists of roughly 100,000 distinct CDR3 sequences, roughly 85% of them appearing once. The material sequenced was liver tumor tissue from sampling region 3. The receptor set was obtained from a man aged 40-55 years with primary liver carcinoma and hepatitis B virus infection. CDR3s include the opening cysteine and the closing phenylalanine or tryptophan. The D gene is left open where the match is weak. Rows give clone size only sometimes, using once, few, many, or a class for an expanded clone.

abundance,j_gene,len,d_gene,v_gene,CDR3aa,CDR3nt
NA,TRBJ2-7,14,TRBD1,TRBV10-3,CAIEKVGQGFEQYF,TGTGCCATCGAAAAGGTGGGACAGGGGTTCGAGCAGTATTTC
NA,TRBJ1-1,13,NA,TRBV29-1,CSVELGLNTEAFF,TGCAGCGTTGAACTTGGCCTCAACACTGAAGCTTTCTTT
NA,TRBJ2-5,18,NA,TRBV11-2,CVSSPTSIQGTGRETQYF,TGTGTCAGCAGCCCTACCTCAATCCAGGGTACTGGACGGGAGACCCAGTACTTC
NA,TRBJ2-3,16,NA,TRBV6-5,CASSFSSHGVPDTQYF,TGTGCCAGCAGTTTCTCATCCCATGGGGTCCCAGATACGCAGTATTTT
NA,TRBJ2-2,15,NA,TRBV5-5,CASSLLGLYAGELFF,TGTGCCAGCAGCTTATTAGGGTTGTACGCTGGGGAGCTGTTTTTT
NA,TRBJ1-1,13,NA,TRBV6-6,CTSSTEGTTEAFF,TGTACCAGCAGTACAGAGGGGACTACTGAAGCTTTCTTT
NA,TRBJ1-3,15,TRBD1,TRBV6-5,CVSSRQGSSRNTIYF,TGTGTCAGCAGTAGACAGGGCTCCTCTCGAAACACCATATATTTT
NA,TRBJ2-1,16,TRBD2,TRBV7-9,CTSAPVGLAGYNEQFF,TGTACCAGCGCTCCCGTGGGCCTAGCGGGTTACAACGAGCAGTTCTTC
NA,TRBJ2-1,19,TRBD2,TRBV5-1,CASGLVSWEGRHLFNEQFF,TGCGCCAGCGGCTTGGTTTCTTGGGAGGGGCGTCATCTCTTCAATGAGCAGTTCTTC
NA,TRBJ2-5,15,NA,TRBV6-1,CTSIRGGVLAETQYF,TGTACCAGCATCCGAGGGGGGGTTCTCGCGGAGACCCAATACTTC
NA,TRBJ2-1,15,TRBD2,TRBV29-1,CGVVVSSLAGNEQFF,TGCGGCGTTGTAGTGTCGTCGCTAGCGGGTAATGAGCAGTTCTTC
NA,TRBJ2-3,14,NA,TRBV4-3,CATSQVALSDTQYF,TGCGCCACCAGCCAAGTTGCTCTCTCAGATACGCAGTATTTT
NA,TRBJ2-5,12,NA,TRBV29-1,CSCMDSGEIQYF,TGCAGCTGTATGGACAGTGGAGAGATCCAATACTTC
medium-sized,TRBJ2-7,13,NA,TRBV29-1,CSVDTGYVDEQYF,TGCAGCGTCGATACAGGGTATGTCGACGAGCAGTACTTC
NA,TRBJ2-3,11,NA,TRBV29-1,CSAQYADMQYF,TGCAGCGCCCAATACGCAGATATGCAGTATTTT
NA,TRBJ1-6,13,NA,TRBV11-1,CASSLTPVSPLHF,TGTGCGAGCAGCCTGACACCGGTTTCACCCCTCCACTTT
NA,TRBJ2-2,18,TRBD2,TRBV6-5,CASSYSSGSRGNTGELFF,TGTGCCAGCAGTTACTCTAGCGGGTCGCGAGGGAACACCGGGGAGCTGTTTTTT
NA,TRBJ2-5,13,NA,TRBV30,CAWNKRSGKTQYF,TGTGCCTGGAATAAGAGATCAGGGAAGACCCAGTACTTC
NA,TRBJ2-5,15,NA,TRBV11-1,CASSLGARNQETQYF,TGTGCCAGCAGCCTTGGGGCCAGGAACCAAGAGACACAGTACTTC
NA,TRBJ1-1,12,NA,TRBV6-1,CASSEATVEAIF,TGTGCCAGCAGTGAAGCAACGGTTGAAGCTATCTTT
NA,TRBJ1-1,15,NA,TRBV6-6,CASSIQSARDTEAFF,TGTGCCAGTAGTATTCAGTCGGCGCGGGACACTGAAGCTTTCTTT
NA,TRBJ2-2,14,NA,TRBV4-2,CASRPERSTGGLFF,TGTGCCAGCAGACCGGAACGTTCCACCGGGGGGCTGTTTTTT
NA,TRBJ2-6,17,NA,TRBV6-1,CDSSARDTISEANVLTF,TGTGACAGCAGTGCCCGGGACACAATCTCTGAGGCCAACGTCCTGACTTTC
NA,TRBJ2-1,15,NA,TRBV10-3,CTISPTIHSYNEQFF,TGTACCATCAGCCCGACTATCCACTCATACAATGAGCAGTTCTTC
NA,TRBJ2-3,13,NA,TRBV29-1,CSVGKMAKNTQYF,TGCAGCGTTGGGAAGATGGCTAAGAATACGCAGTATTTT
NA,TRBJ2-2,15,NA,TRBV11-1,CASSYTGSFSGELFF,TGTGCCAGTAGCTATACAGGATCTTTCTCCGGGGAGCTGTTTTTC
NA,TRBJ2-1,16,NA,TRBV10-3,CAITPWASGSHNEEFF,NA
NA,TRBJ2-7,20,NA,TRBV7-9,CASNFLKLVGKKIVSGEQYF,TGTGCCAGCAACTTTCTTAAACTAGTGGGGAAGAAAATTGTCAGTGGCGAGCAGTACTTC
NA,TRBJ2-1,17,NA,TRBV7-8,CACSFGRVALRHNEQFF,TGTGCCTGCAGCTTCGGACGGGTGGCCCTGAGACACAATGAGCAGTTCTTC
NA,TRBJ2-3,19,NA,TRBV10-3,CAITESAGTLLLSTDTQYF,TGTGCAATCACTGAGTCCGCCGGGACACTCTTATTAAGCACAGATACGCAGTATTTT
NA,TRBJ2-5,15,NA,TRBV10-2,CATTLSPAIEETQYF,TGCGCCACCACACTCAGTCCTGCGATAGAAGAGACCCAGTACTTC
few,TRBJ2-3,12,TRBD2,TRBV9,CASSVLAGVEYF,TGTGCCAGCAGCGTATTAGCGGGAGTTGAGTATTTT